This T cell receptor beta chain was identified in a study of shared clonotypes between healthy human individuals (dated by TCRdb to about 2020). Concerning the study at large: The cohort comprised a couple of women and three men aged 18 to 49 years. Per donor, three plates each were used for CD4 naive and CD4 memory, two for CD8 naive, and one for CD8 memory. To increase sequencing depth and limit assay-specific biases, TCR repertoire library preparation and sequencing were carried out by different laboratories using diverse techniques. Blood TCR repertoires of about 5 healthy adults were deeply sequenced to estimate repertoire size and the extent of clonotype sharing between individuals. Per donor, leukapheresis produced somewhere between about 0.9 and 10 billion PBMCs.

Donors were healthy HIV-negative adults with no recently reported acute infections or vaccinations. Only Caucasian adults living in Nashville, Tennessee, USA were represented among the donors. CD8 memory samples combined magnetically selected CD45RO+ cells with CCR7-negative CD45RA+ effector memory (TemRA) cells. Blood was obtained by leukapheresis, after which PBMCs were separated by Ficoll-Histopaque density gradient centrifugation and cryopreserved in liquid nitrogen vapor phase. Analytical flow cytometry was used to check the purity and quantity of every magnetically sorted T cell population. Each sorted fraction had its genomic DNA isolated and then quantified by UV absorbance on a Nanodrop 2000c. The paper's findings and limits, for the study overall: Pairwise subsampling led to the expectation that sequencing depth would affect the degree of clonotype sharing among donors. Rarefaction of sorted-subset datasets indicated incomplete sequencing despite the large sequencing depth. The genetic and exposure-history diversity represented was limited by the small number of donors. Around 5% of naive CD4, 3.5% of naive CD8, about 2.5% of memory CD4, and about 0.4% of memory CD8 clonotypes were shared across several donors. Only blood was sampled, and tissue TCR repertoires likely differ from those in blood. Larger estimated clonotype richness was generally found for naive subsets than for memory subsets. Compared with non-shared clonotypes, clonotypes shared by all four sorted-subset donors had higher generation probabilities.

Ends trimmed: V by 1 base, J by 5 bases; bases unmatched to a gene: 3. Counted from cysteine to phenylalanine, this CDR3 has 14 amino acids. The DNA shown is the 42-base CDR3, in frame from base 1. The germline V gene gives CDR1 as SQVTM and CDR2 as ANQGSEA. TCR CDR3 regions were amplified from genomic DNA by multiplex PCR using the deep immunoSEQ assay. Extracted genomic DNA from each cell subset was distributed evenly across all wells of several immunoSEQ 96-well plates, and each plate was treated as a replicate. For sorted subsets, 200 to 250 ng of genomic DNA, equivalent to some 30,000 T cell genomes, went into each replicate PCR. The purified libraries were quantified using a Qubit 3.0 fluorometer, sized with a Bioanalyzer 2100, and then quantified again using the KAPA Library Quantification kit. Each immunoSEQ 96-well plate was sequenced on its own single-read 150-cycle Illumina NextSeq 550 flow cell. The original methods were these. Because the immunoSEQ output included only junctional sequences and no quality scores, the filtering could not be the same as the filtering used for full-length reads. To assign V/J genes and CDR3, sequences were annotated using PyIR, a Python wrapper for IgBLAST v1.9, with IMGT germline references. Reads were removed for weak V/J assignments (E-value above 1e-6), missing CDR3, stop codons, out-of-frame junctions, or ambiguous translated residues. V3J clonotypes were defined by identical inferred V gene, J gene, and CDR3 amino acid sequence. Percentage overlap between repertoires was computed as shared unique clonotypes divided by the size of the smaller repertoire. Three approaches were used to assess repertoire richness: RTK rarefaction, the Chao1 estimator, and Recon v2.1 estimates of unobserved clonotypes. Generation probabilities were computed with OLGA for all TCRbeta clonotypes obtained by the gDNA method from a handful of donors. In its TCRdb copy, this immuneACCESS table keeps in-frame sequences only and misses some clones. Where compared with another copy, unresolved V genes explain less than half of these, and the others have no known cause. V, J and clone size reflect that table, while D and trimming were determined from the DNA. Present in this sample are some 320,000 clones, around 86% of which were seen just once. Around 15% of the sample rests with the top ten.

On this clone: No cognate antigen has been identified for it. Base qualities are not recorded, but no much larger clone differs from it by a single base.

The chain joins TRBV29-1 to TRBJ2-5, with 11 central nucleotides matching TRBD2. Material for sequencing was memory CD8+ T cells sorted from blood. The intended sense of this specimen's cell subset or site label: CD45RO+ cells pooled with CCR7-negative TemRA cells. This TCR was sampled from a man between 18 and 29 years old in good health. The CDR3 in this case is CSVEGLAGRETQYF. The DNA sequence reads TGCAGCGTTGAAGGACTAGCGGGACGCGAGACCCAGTACTTC.